The T cell receptor (beta chain) under discussion was sequenced for a study of shared clonotypes between healthy human individuals. The CDR3 runs to 13 residues. Germline V gene data show CDR1 as MDHEN and CDR2 as SYDVKM. With 2 bases removed from V and 6 bases from J, the gap between germline ends came to 8 bases. The split of CD4+ cells yielded CD45RA+ naive and CD45RA-negative memory subsets. Whole-study findings and limits: When naive CD4 clonotypes were compared across a few donors, 4% to 6.5% were shared. Sampling used blood alone; tissue repertoires probably differ. Rarefaction curves obtained for sorted subsets showed sequencing incomplete despite large depth.

The assay was immunoSEQ multiplex PCR, and TCRdb's table has in-frame clones only and misses some. The table records about 1.1 million clones, approximately 80% of them present only once. Turning to this clone: Its antigen is undetermined.

The clonotype was recovered from a man aged 18 to 29 in good health. Some clones in this sample may be carry-over from other donors' samples. The rearrangement uses TRBV28 and TRBJ2-1; D possibly corresponds to TRBD2 (6 bases). Sample: memory CD4+ T cells from PBMCs. As for subset: CD45RA-negative fraction. The CDR3 DNA sequence: TGTGCCAGCAGTTTAACTAGCCTCAATGAGCAGTTCTTC. Amino acids: CASSLTSLNEQFF.